The text below deals with one T cell receptor beta chain. Cohort allocation depended upon clinical history that participants reported. Individuals in the exposed group had encountered a COVID-19 case within 2 weeks preceding study entry. The data are from a study of blood T cell repertoires in COVID-19. Study-wide background: Samples representing acute and convalescent COVID-19 were sourced from the United States, Italy and Spain. Nucleic acid was either cDNA or gDNA, and it came from T cells, B-cell-depleted T cells, or PBMCs.

Sequencing was performed with immunoSEQ multiplex PCR; in TCRdb, only in-frame clones are kept and a portion is missing. The table includes approximately 220,000 clones, 83% detected once. The sequencing sample was made of PBMCs or T cells enriched from blood (not recorded which). The origin of this receptor is a woman between 45 and 65 years old who had been exposed to COVID-19.

CDR3 amino acids: CASSVGRGETQYF. The CDR3 region has the DNA TGTGCCAGCAGTGTGGGCAGGGGGGAGACCCAGTACTTC. The chain has TRBV2 and TRBJ2-5; 7 nucleotides line up with TRBD1. Germline V gives CDR1 SNHLY, CDR2 FYNNEI. After removal of 4 bases from V and 5 bases from J, the junction contained 4 bases not matched to a gene. This CDR3 has 13 amino acids.